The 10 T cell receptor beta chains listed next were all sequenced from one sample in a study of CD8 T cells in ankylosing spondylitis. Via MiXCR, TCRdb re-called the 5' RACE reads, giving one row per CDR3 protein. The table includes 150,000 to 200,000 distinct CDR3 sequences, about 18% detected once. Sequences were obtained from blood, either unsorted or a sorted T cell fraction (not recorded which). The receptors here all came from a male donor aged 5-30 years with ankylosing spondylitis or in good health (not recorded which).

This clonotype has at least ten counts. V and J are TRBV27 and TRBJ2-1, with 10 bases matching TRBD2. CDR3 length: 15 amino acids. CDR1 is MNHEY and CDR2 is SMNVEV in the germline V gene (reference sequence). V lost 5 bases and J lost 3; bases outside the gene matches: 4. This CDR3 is CASSDRTSGYNEQFF. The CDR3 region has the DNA TGTGCCAGCAGTGACCGGACTAGCGGCTACAATGAGCAGTTCTTC.

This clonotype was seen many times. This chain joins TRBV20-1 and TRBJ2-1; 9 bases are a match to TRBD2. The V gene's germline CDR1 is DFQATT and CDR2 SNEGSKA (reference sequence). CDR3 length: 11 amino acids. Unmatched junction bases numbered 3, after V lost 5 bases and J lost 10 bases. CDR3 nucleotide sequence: TGCAGTGCTGCTAGCGGGACGGAGCAGTTCTTC. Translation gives CSAASGTEQFF.

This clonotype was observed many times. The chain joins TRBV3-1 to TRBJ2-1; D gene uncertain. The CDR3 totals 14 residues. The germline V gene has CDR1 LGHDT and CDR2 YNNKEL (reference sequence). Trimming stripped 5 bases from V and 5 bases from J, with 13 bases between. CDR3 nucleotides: TGTGCCAGCAGCAAACTACCGGGCGACAATGAGCAGTTCTTC. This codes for CASSKLPGDNEQFF.

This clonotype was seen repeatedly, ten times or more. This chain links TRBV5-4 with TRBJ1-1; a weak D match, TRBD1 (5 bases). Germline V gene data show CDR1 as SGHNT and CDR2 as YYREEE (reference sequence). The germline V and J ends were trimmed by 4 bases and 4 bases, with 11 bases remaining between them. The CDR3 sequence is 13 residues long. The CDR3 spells CASSLQGGTEAFF. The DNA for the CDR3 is TGTGCCAGCAGCCTCCAGGGTGGCACTGAAGCTTTCTTT.

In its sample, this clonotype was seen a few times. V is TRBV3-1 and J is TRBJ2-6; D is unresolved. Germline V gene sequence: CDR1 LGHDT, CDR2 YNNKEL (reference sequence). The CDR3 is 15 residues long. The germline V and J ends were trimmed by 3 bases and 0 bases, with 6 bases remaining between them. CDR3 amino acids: CASSQDSSGANVLTF. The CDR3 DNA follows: TGTGCCAGCAGCCAGGATAGCTCTGGGGCCAACGTCCTGACTTTC.

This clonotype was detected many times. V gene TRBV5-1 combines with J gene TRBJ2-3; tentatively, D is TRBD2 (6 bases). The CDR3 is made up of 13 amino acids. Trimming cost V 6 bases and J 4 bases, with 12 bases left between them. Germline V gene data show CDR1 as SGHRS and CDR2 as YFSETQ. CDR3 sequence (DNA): TGCGCCAGCAACCAGCGGGTATCAGATACGCAGTATTTT. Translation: CASNQRVSDTQYF.

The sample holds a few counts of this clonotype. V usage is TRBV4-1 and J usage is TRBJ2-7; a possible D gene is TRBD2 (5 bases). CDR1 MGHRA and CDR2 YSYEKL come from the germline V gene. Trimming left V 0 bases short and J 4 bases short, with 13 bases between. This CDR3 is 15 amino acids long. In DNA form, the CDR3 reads TGCGCCAGCAGCCAAGAGGCGGGTGCCATTTACGAGCAGTACGTC. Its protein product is CASSQEAGAIYEQYV.

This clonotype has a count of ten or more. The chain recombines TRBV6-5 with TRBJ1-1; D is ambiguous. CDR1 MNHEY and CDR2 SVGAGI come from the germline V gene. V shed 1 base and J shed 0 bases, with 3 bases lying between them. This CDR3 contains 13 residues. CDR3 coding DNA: TGTGCCAGCAGTTACTTCGTGAACACTGAAGCTTTCTTT. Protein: CASSYFVNTEAFF.

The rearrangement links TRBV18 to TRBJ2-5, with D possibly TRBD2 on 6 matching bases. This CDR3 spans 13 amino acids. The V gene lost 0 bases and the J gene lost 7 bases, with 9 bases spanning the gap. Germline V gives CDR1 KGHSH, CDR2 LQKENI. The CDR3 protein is CASSPPRGGTQYF. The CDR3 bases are TGTGCCAGCTCACCACCGAGGGGAGGGACCCAGTACTTC.

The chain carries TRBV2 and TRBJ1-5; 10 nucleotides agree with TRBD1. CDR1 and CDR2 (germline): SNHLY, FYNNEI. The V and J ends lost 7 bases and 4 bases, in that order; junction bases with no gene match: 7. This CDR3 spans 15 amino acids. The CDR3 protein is CASTTGTGANQPQHF. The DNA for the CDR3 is TGTGCCAGCACGACAGGGACAGGGGCAAATCAGCCCCAGCATTTT.